A single sample gave rise to the 5 T cell receptor beta chains below, sequenced in a study of shared clonotypes between healthy human individuals. Clones were read by immunoSEQ multiplex PCR, and TCRdb kept only the in-frame ones, dropping some. The sample yields a few million clones, more than 90% seen once. The sample consisted of naive CD4+ T cells sorted from blood. The subset denotes: CD45RA+ positively selected. These receptors were taken from a man younger than 35 in good health.

The rearrangement uses TRBV6-6 and TRBJ2-1, with 11 bases that match TRBD2. The CDR3 has 15 amino acids. After removal of 6 bases from V and 6 bases from J, the junction contained 7 bases not matched to a gene. From germline, CDR1 is MNHNY and CDR2 SVGAGI (reference sequence). CDR3 loop: CASSPTSGASNEQFF. DNA of the CDR3: TGTGCCAGCAGCCCGACTAGCGGGGCCAGCAATGAGCAGTTCTTC.

This chain's CDR3 is CASSSDRVQETQYF. CDR3 coding DNA: TGTGCCAGCAGCTCGGACAGGGTCCAAGAGACCCAGTACTTC. The chain couples TRBV7-9 to TRBJ2-5; 8 bases agree with TRBD1. V dropped 4 bases and J dropped 1; count of bases not matched to a gene: 2. The length of the CDR3 is 14 residues. The V gene's germline CDR1 is SEHNR and CDR2 FQNEAQ (reference sequence).

This clone was detected only once. The chain is built from TRBV28 and TRBJ2-2; possible D gene TRBD2, 7 bases. The germline V and J ends were trimmed by 6 bases and 0 bases, with 23 bases remaining between them. The CDR3 length is 19 residues. The V gene's germline CDR1 is MDHEN and CDR2 SYDVKM. The CDR3 reads CASSQPLGRGGTNTGELFF. CDR3 bases: TGTGCCAGCAGCCAACCCCTGGGAAGGGGGGGGACGAACACCGGGGAGCTGTTTTTT.

CDR3: CASSLGTSGGSYSNEQFF. CDR3 in DNA: TGTGCCAGCAGCTTAGGGACTAGCGGGGGGTCGTACAGCAATGAGCAGTTCTTC. The gene calls are TRBV7-9 and TRBJ2-1; 14 nucleotides line up with TRBD2. The junction had 8 bases not matched to a gene; V was cut back by 1 base and J by 6 bases. CDR3 size: 18 residues. From germline, CDR1 is SEHNR and CDR2 FQNEAQ (reference sequence).

The chain couples TRBV28 to TRBJ2-7; perhaps TRBD1 as D (6 bases). Trimming cost V 2 bases and J 1 base, with 9 bases left between them. Germline assignment: CDR1 MDHEN and CDR2 SYDVKM. The CDR3 sequence is 14 residues long. Written as DNA, the CDR3 is TGTGCCAGCAGTTTACAGGGGACATCCTACGAGCAGTACTTC. Its translation: CASSLQGTSYEQYF.